Detailed here is one T cell receptor beta chain. Its antigen is currently unknown. The CDR3 is made up of 18 amino acids. The germline V gene has CDR1 MNHNS and CDR2 SASEGT. V lost 1 base, J lost 2 bases, and 18 bases lay in between. The data were obtained in a study of cytomegalovirus exposure and HLA in healthy donors. Both 60 Vbeta primers and 13 Jbeta primers went into the PCR. Sequencing used immunoSEQ multiplex PCR; TCRdb keeps in-frame clones, though not all of them. Altogether some 41,000 clones are present, more than 45% being singletons, with the ten largest covering roughly 6%. Findings and limits, study-wide: In an earlier analysis, productive rearrangement rates for most beta V segments clustered near 87% or 30%. Later analysis identified a missense DCLRE1C variant that was linked to TCR beta V- and J-gene trimming. Overall, around 160 TCR beta chains were annotated as cytomegalovirus-associated. Some V segments, including TRBV6-2 and TRBV6-3, were excluded as indistinguishable.

Sequences were obtained from PBMCs. The source of this sequence is a man between 60 and 75 years old in good health and CMV-seronegative. The chain carries TRBV6-1 and TRBJ1-5, with D perhaps TRBD1 (6 bases). CDR3: CASSEDRVGSTRNQPQHF. The CDR3 coding sequence is TGTGCCAGCAGTGAAGACAGGGTCGGTTCAACTCGCAATCAGCCCCAGCATTTT.